A selection of T cell receptor beta chains follows, all from one sample in a study of blood T cell repertoires in COVID-19. TCRdb's table, derived via immunoSEQ multiplex PCR, lists solely in-frame clones and lacks some. In the table there are roughly 120,000 clones, about 90% of which are singletons. The sequenced sample was peripheral blood. Every receptor here comes from a woman in her forties or fifties with active or convalescent COVID-19. The conserved cysteine and the conserved F or W are not part of the CDR3 here. Expanded clones get a size class; other rows say once, few or many, or leave the size out.

TRBJ2-7,NA,13,TRBV27,ASSSGQGLPYEQY
TRBJ2-7,NA,13,TRBV3-1/TRBV3-2,ASSHAGTGAYEQY
TRBJ2-1,NA,14,TRBV4-2,ASSQDQRKNYNEQF
TRBJ2-1,NA,13,TRBV19,ASSILAGGVNEQF
TRBJ2-2,NA,14,TRBV10-3,ATSALSGKDTGELF
TRBJ2-2,few,12,TRBV5-1,ASSSGQGTGELF
TRBJ2-3,NA,14,TRBV4-2,ASSQEGEGATDTQY
TRBJ2-1,once,11,TRBV12-3/TRBV12-4,ASSPETKNEQF
TRBJ2-3,NA,12,TRBV7-9,ASSSSQGSNTQY
TRBJ1-1,NA,13,TRBV19,ASSTLGVAETEAF
TRBJ1-2,NA,10,TRBV19,ASRPGGSGYT
TRBJ2-7,NA,9,TRBV5-8,ASTLTYEQY
TRBJ1-2,few,14,TRBV7-9,ASSYSGTGALGGYT
TRBJ1-2,once,10,TRBV28,ASSFQGPRVT
TRBJ2-7,NA,13,TRBV10-1,ASSDLGQGSYEQY
TRBJ1-2,few,11,TRBV7-2,ASSLGALNGYT
TRBJ2-5,NA,14,TRBV7-9,ASSRELAGGWETQY
TRBJ2-7,NA,16,TRBV18,ASSPRLWPVSPDYEQY
TRBJ2-2,NA,10,TRBV7-3,ASSFTAGELF
TRBJ2-2,NA,13,TRBV27,ASSFGTGGPGELF
TRBJ1-1,NA,13,TRBV28,ASTALGAMNTEAF
TRBJ2-4,NA,14,TRBV6-1,ASSALMEGAKNIQY
TRBJ2-2,few,12,TRBV7-2,ASSFVRGTGELF
TRBJ2-7,NA,9,TRBV5-1,ASSIESEQY
TRBJ2-3,NA,11,TRBV6-5,ASSYGQLDTQY
TRBJ1-5,NA,12,TRBV3-1/TRBV3-2,ASSPGTGNQPQH
TRBJ2-1,NA,13,TRBV10-3,AISEGGTSVNEQF
TRBJ2-5,NA,12,TRBV5-4,ASSQGSTSGTQY
TRBJ2-1,once,11,TRBV7-2,ASSWTSYNEQF
TRBJ2-4,NA,14,TRBV4-2,ASSQAEKLVANIQY